The clone carrying this T cell receptor (beta chain) was recorded only once. The data belong to a study of T cell changes during pregnancy in multiple sclerosis. Generated by immunoSEQ multiplex PCR, the TCRdb table keeps only in-frame clones and is missing some. Of roughly 30,000 clones in the sample, roughly 89% are singletons; the top ten hold over 9.5%. Germline assignment: CDR1 LNHDA and CDR2 SQIVND (reference sequence). The CDR3 runs 16 residues. V lost 6 bases to trimming and J lost 5 bases; unmatched junction nucleotides: 13. The sample in question was CD8+ T cells from peripheral blood mononuclear cells, obtained in the second trimester of pregnancy. This TCR was sampled from a female donor with multiple sclerosis, enrolled in a pregnancy study. The V gene is TRBV19, the J gene TRBJ2-5; TRBD2 matches 9 bases. The CDR3 bases are TGTGCCAGTAGGAAGGGGCAGCGGGGGGCCCGGGAGACCCAGTACTTC. It codes for CASRKGQRGARETQYF.